The 5 T cell receptor beta chains below all came from one sample that was sequenced in a study of T cell repertoires in cytomegalovirus infection. MiXCR, applied by TCRdb to the reads, yields one record per CDR3 protein. This table holds over 450,000 distinct CDR3 sequences, approximately 10% found once. Sequences were obtained from PBMCs. The receptors originated from a human donor in good health (CMV status not recorded). Some clones in this sample may be carry-over from other donors' samples.

This clonotype was counted many times. DNA for the CDR3: TGTGCCAGCAGCGCCGCCGGGGGGATCCTTTACGAGCAGTACTTC. As protein: CASSAAGGILYEQYF. The rearrangement links TRBV7-2 to TRBJ2-7; 7 bases map to TRBD2. Germline lookup yields CDR1 SGHTA and CDR2 FQGNSA. The length of the CDR3 is 15 residues. Trimming removed 5 bases from V and 4 bases from J; junction bases left unmatched: 11.

This clonotype showed up many times. The V and J genes are TRBV12-3 or TRBV12-4 and TRBJ2-2, with 8 nucleotides matching TRBD1. The CDR3 loop spans 15 amino acids. Trimming removed 2 bases from V and 7 bases from J; junction bases left unmatched: 6. The CDR3 sequence: CASSLRQGAIGELFF. CDR3 bases: TGTGCCAGCAGTTTAAGGCAGGGGGCGATCGGGGAGCTGTTTTTT.

About this clonotype itself: A junction end diverges from the germline sequence, so it may reflect a read error. V gene TRBV4-2 combines with J gene TRBJ1-1, with D perhaps matching TRBD1 (6 bases). The CDR3 consists of 17 residues. Germline V gives CDR1 LGHNA, CDR2 YNFKEQ. The CDR3 bases are TGTGCCAGCAGCCCGAGACAGGTCCTGGGGCAAGGCACTGAAGCTTACTTT. It encodes CASSPRQVLGQGTEAYF.

The rearrangement links TRBV5-4 to TRBJ2-3; 7 nucleotides align to TRBD2. CDR3 size: 17 residues. Germline lookup yields CDR1 SGHNT and CDR2 YYREEE (reference sequence). J gave up 2 bases and V 3 bases, and 12 bases lay outside the gene matches. CDR3 nucleotides: TGTGCCAGCAGCTCGGCCGACCTAGCGGCTTCCACAGATACGCAGTATTTT. This gives the protein CASSSADLAASTDTQYF.

This clonotype was seen repeatedly, ten times or more. CDR3 DNA: TGTGCCAGCAGTTACTCACATCCAAGTGCGGGAGAGGGCACCGGGGAGCTGTTTTTT. This translates into CASSYSHPSAGEGTGELFF. The chain links TRBV6-5 to TRBJ2-2, with 7 bases matching TRBD2. CDR1 is MNHEY and CDR2 is SVGAGI in the germline V gene. J gave up 4 bases and V 0 bases, and 14 bases lay outside the gene matches. The CDR3 has 19 amino acids.